This T cell receptor beta chain was captured in a study of blood T cell repertoires in COVID-19. Across the whole study: Nucleic acid was either cDNA or gDNA, and it came from T cells, B-cell-depleted T cells, or PBMCs.

Patients from Seattle were sampled longitudinally, starting during active infection. TCRdb's copy holds only in-frame clones and misses some; the assay was immunoSEQ multiplex PCR. The profile shows roughly 230,000 clones, 90% of them singletons. The specimen was peripheral blood. The TCR was taken from a woman in her sixties with COVID-19, enrolled during active disease.

CDR3 coding DNA: TGCGCCAGCAGCCGCCGAACGGGGGTCCTAGCGGTAGGGGGAGATACGCAGTATTTT. Encoded protein: CASSRRTGVLAVGGDTQYF. The chain recombines TRBV4-3 with TRBJ2-3; a weak D match, TRBD2 (7 bases). The length of the CDR3 is 19 residues. V dropped 4 bases and J dropped 5 bases, with 28 bases sitting between them. Germline V gives CDR1 LGHNA, CDR2 YSLEER.